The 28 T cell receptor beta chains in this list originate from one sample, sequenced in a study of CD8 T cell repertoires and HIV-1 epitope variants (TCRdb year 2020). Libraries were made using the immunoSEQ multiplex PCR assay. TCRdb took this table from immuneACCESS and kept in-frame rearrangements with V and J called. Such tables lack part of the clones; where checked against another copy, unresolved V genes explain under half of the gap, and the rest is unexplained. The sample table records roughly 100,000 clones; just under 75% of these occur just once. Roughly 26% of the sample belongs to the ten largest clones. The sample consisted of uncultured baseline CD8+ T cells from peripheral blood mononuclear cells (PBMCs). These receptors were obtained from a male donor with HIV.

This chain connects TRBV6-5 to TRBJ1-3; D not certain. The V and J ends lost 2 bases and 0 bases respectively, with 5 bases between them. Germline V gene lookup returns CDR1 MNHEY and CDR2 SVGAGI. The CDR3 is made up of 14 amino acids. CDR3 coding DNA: TGTGCCAGCAGTTACAGGGACTCTGGAAACACCATATATTTT. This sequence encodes CASSYRDSGNTIYF.

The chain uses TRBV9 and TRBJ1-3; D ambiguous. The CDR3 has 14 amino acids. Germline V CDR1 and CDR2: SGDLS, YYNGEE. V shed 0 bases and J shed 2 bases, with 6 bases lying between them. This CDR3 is CASSVGTAGNTIYF. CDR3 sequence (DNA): TGTGCCAGCAGCGTAGGCACGGCTGGAAACACCATATATTTT.

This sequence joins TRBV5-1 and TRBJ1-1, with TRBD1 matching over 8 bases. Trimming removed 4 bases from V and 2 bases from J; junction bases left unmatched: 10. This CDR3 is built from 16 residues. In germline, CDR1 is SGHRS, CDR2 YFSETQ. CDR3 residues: CASSLQGVSGNTEAFF. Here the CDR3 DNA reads TGCGCCAGCAGCCTACAGGGGGTGAGTGGAAACACTGAAGCTTTCTTT. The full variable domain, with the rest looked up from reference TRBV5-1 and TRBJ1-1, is KAGVTQTPRYLIKTRGQQVTLSCSPISGHRSVSWYQQTPGQGLQFLFEYFSETQRNKGNFPGRFSGRQFSNSRSEMNVSTLELGDSALYLCASSLQGVSGNTEAFFGQGTRLTVV.

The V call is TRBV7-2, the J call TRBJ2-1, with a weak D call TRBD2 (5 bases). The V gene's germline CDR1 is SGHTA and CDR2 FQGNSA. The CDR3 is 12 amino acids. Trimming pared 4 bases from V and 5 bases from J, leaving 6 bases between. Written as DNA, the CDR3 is TGTGCCAGCAGCTCGGGGAACAATGAGCAGTTCTTC. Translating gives CASSSGNNEQFF.

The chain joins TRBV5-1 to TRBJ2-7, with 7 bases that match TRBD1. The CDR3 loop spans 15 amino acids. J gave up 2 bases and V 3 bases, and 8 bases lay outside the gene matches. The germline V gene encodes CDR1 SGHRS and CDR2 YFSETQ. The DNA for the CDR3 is TGCGCCAGCAGCTCCGGACAGGAGGTGACCTACGAGCAGTACTTC. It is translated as CASSSGQEVTYEQYF.

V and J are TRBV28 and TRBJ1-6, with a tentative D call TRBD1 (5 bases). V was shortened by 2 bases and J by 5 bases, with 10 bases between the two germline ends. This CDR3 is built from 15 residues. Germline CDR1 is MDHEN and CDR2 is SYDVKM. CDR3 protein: CASSLGGGHNSPLHF. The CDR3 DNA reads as TGTGCCAGCAGTTTAGGGGGAGGCCATAATTCACCCCTCCACTTT.

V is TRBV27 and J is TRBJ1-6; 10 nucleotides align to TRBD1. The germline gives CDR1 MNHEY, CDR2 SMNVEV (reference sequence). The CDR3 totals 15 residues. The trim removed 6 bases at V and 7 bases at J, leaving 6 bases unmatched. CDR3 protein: CASRRGDRGNSPLHF. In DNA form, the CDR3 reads TGTGCCAGCAGGCGGGGGGACAGGGGAAATTCACCCCTCCACTTT.

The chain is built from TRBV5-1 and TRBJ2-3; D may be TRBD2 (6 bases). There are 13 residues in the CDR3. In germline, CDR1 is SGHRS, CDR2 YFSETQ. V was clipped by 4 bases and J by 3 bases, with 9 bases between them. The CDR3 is CASSIGGTDTQYF. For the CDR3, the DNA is TGCGCCAGCAGCATCGGGGGAACAGATACGCAGTATTTT.

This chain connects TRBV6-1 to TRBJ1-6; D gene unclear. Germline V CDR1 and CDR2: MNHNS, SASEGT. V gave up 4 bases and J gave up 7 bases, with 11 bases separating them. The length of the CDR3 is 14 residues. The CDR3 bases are TGTGCCAGCAGTGGGGCACCCGGGAATTCACCCCTCCACTTT. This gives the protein CASSGAPGNSPLHF.

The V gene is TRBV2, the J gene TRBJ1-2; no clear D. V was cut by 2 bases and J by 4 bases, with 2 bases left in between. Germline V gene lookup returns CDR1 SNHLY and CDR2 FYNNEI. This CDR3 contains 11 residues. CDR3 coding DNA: TGTGCCAGCAGTGAAACCTATGGCTACACCTTC. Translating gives CASSETYGYTF.

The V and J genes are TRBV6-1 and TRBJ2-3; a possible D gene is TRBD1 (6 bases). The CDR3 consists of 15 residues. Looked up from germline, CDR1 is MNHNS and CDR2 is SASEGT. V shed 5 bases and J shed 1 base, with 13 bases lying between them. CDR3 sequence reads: CASSWLDSGTDTQYF. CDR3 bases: TGTGCCAGCAGTTGGCTGGACAGCGGCACAGATACGCAGTATTTT.

CDR3 DNA sequence: TGTGCCAGCAGTGTAGAGGGGGCGCCGGTAGAGCAGTACTTC. Translating gives CASSVEGAPVEQYF. The chain has TRBV2 and TRBJ2-7; 7 positions agree with TRBD1. The V gene's germline CDR1 is SNHLY and CDR2 FYNNEI. The V gene end was trimmed by 4 bases and the J gene end by 7 bases; junction bases not matched to a gene: 10. The CDR3 runs to 14 residues.

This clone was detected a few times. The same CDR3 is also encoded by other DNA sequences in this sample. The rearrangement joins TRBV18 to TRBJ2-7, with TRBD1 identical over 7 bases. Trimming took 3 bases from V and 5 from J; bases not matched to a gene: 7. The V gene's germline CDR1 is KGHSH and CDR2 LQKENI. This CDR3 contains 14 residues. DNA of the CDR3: TGTGCCAGCTCACCCCAGACAGGGAAAGACGAGCAGTACTTC. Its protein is CASSPQTGKDEQYF.

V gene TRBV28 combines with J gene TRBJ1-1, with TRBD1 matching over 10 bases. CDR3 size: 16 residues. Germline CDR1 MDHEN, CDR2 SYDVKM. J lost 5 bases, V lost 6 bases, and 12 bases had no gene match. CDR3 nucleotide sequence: TGTGCCAGCAGCTCCCCTTGGGGGACAGGGGATACTGAAGCTTTCTTT. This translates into CASSSPWGTGDTEAFF. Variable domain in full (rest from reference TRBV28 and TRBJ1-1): DVKVTQSSRYLVKRTGEKVFLECVQDMDHENMFWYRQDPGLGLRLIYFSYDVKMKEKGDIPEGYSVSREKKERFSLILESASTNQTSMYLCASSSPWGTGDTEAFFGQGTRLTVV.

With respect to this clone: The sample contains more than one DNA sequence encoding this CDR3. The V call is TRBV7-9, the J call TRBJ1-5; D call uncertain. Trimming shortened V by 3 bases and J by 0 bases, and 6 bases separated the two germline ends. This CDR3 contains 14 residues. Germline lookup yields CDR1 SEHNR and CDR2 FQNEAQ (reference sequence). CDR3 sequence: CASSLGNSNQPQHF. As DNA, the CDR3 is TGTGCCAGCAGCTTGGGGAATAGCAATCAGCCCCAGCATTTT.

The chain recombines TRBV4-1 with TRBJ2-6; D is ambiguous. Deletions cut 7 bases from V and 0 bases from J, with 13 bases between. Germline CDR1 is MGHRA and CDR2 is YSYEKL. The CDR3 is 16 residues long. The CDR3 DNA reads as TGCGCCAGCATTCAAAACACTCTCTCTGGGGCCAACGTCCTGACTTTC. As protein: CASIQNTLSGANVLTF.

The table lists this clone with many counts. CDR3 region: CASSLVGTGNQPQHF. The CDR3 bases are TGTGCCAGCAGTTTAGTCGGGACAGGCAATCAGCCCCAGCATTTT. This sequence joins TRBV27 and TRBJ1-5, with 7 bases fitting TRBD1. This CDR3 is 15 amino acids long. The germline CDR1 and CDR2 sequences are MNHEY and SMNVEV (reference sequence). V was pared by 2 bases and J by 2 bases, with 3 bases of the junction left unmatched.

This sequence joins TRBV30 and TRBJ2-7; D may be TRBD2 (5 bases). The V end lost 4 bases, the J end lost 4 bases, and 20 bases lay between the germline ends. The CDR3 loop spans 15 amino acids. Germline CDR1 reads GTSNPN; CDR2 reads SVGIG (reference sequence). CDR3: CAWTPDTGSPYEQYF. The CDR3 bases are TGTGCCTGGACTCCGGATACGGGATCCCCTTACGAGCAGTACTTC.

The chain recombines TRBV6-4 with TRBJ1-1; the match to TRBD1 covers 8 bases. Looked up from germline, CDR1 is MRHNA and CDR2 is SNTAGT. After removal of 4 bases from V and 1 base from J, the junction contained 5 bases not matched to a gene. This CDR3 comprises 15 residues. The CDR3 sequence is CASSATGGRNTEAFF. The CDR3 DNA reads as TGTGCCAGCAGTGCAACAGGGGGAAGGAACACTGAAGCTTTCTTT.

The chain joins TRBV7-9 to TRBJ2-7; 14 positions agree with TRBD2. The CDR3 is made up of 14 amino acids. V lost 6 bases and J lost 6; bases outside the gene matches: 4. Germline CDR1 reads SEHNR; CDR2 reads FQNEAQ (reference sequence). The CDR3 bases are TGTGCCAGCAGTTCCGGACTAGCGGGAGGCGAGCAGTACTTC. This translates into CASSSGLAGGEQYF. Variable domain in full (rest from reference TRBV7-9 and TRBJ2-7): DTGVSQNPRHKITKRGQNVTFRCDPISEHNRLYWYRQTLGQGPEFLTYFQNEAQLEKSRLLSDRFSAERPKGSFSTLEIQRTEQGDSAMYLCASSSGLAGGEQYFGPGTRLTVT.

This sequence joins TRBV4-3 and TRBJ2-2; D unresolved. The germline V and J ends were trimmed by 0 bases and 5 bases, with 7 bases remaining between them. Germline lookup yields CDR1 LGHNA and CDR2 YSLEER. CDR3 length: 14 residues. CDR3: CASSQDLRTGELFF. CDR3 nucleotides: TGCGCCAGCAGCCAAGATTTGCGAACCGGGGAGCTGTTTTTT.

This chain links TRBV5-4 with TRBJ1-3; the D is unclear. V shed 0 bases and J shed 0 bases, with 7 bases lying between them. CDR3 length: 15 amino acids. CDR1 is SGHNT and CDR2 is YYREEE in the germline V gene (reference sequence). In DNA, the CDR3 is TGTGCCAGCAGCTTGGGGCAGTTCTCTGGAAACACCATATATTTT. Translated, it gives CASSLGQFSGNTIYF. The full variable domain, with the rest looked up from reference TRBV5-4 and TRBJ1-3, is ETGVTQSPTHLIKTRGQQVTLRCSSQSGHNTVSWYQQALGQGPQFIFQYYREEENGRGNFPPRFSGLQFPNYSSELNVNALELDDSALYLCASSLGQFSGNTIYFGEGSWLTVV.

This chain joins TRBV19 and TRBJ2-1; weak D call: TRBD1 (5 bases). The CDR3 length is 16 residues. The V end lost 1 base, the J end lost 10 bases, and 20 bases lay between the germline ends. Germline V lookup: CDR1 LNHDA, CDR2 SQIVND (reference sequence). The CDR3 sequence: CASSIGGVPRSREQFF. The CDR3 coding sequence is TGTGCCAGTAGTATAGGGGGCGTCCCCCGCTCACGGGAGCAGTTCTTC.

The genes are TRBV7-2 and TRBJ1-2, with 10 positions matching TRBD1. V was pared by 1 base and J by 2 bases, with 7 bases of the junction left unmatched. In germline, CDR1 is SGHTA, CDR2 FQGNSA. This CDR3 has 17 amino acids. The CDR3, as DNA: TGTGCCAGCAGCTTAGATTCCAGGGACAGGGGCAACTATGGCTACACCTTC. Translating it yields CASSLDSRDRGNYGYTF.

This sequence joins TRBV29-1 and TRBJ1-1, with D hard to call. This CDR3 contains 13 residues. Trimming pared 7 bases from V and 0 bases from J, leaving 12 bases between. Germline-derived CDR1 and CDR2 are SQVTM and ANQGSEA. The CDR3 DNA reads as TGCAGCGGTAAGACCGTAATGAACACTGAAGCTTTCTTT. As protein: CSGKTVMNTEAFF.

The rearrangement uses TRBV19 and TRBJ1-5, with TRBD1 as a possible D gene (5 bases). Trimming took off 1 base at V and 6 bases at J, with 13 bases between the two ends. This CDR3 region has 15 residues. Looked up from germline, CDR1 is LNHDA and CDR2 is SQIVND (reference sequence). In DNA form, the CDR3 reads TGTGCCAGTAGTATAGTAACAGGTCGGGGTCAGCCCCAGCATTTT. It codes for CASSIVTGRGQPQHF.

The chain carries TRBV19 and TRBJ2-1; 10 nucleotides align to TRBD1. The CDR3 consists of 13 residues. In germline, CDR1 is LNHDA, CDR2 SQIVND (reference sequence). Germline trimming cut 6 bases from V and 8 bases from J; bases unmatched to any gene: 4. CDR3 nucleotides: TGTGCCAGTAGCCGACAGGGGGCACATGAGCAGTTCTTC. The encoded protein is CASSRQGAHEQFF.

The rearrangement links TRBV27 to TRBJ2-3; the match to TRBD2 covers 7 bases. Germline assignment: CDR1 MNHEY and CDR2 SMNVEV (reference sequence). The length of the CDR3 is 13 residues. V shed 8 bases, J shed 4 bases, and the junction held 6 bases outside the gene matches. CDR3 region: CASGGRSADTQYF. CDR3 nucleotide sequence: TGTGCCAGCGGCGGGAGATCGGCAGATACGCAGTATTTT.